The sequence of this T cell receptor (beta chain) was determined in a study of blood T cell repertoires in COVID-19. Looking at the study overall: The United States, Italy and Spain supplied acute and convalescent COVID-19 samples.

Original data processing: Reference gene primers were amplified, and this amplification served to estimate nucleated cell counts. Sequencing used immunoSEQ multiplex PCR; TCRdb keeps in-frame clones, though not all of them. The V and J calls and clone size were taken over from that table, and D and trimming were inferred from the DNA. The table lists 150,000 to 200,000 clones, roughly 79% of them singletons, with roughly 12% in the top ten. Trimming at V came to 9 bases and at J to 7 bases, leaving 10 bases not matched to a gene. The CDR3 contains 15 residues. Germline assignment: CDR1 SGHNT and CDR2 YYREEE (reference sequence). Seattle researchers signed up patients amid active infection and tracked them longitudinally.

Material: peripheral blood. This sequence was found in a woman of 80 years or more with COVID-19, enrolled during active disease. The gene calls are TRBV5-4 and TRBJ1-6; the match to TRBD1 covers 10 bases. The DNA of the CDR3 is TGTGCCACCACCCGACAGGGGGCTAAAAATTCACCCCTCCACTTT. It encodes CATTRQGAKNSPLHF.